This T cell receptor beta chain was observed in a study of blood T cell repertoires in COVID-19. Study information: The origin of the acute and convalescent COVID-19 samples was the United States, Italy and Spain. T cells, B-cell-depleted T cells, or PBMCs supplied cDNA or gDNA.

Seattle-derived patients entered the study during active infection and were followed longitudinally. Study processing details: For nucleated cells, counts were estimated from reference gene primer amplification. Sequencing used immunoSEQ multiplex PCR; TCRdb keeps in-frame clones, though not all of them. V, J and clone size are taken as reported in that table, and D and trimming were inferred from the DNA itself. The table lists about 270,000 clones, about nine tenths of them singletons. This CDR3 spans 14 amino acids. Per the germline V gene, CDR1 is MNHEY and CDR2 is SMNVEV (reference sequence). Germline trimming cut 6 bases from V and 5 bases from J; bases unmatched to any gene: 7.

The clonotype was recovered from a woman aged 30 to 39 with COVID-19, enrolled during active disease. Sequenced sample: peripheral blood. The chain combines TRBV27 with TRBJ2-1, with 7 bases identical to TRBD1. CDR3 in amino acids: CASRYSTGNNEQFF. In DNA form, the CDR3 reads TGTGCCAGCAGGTATTCGACAGGGAACAATGAGCAGTTCTTC.